This T cell receptor (beta chain) was identified in a study of T cell responses to AZD1222 COVID-19 vaccine. Worth noting for this clone: Its antigen is unknown.

Generated by immunoSEQ multiplex PCR, the TCRdb table keeps only in-frame clones and is missing some. The sample lists 95,000 to 150,000 clones, approximately 90% occurring once. Study outcomes and limitations: Distributed over spike, vaccine-associated CD4 TCRs predominated at 160-218 and 743-854. Spike-specific TCR breadth and depth rose after two AZD1222 doses. Only a handful of individuals given AZD1222 were seropositive at baseline. There were mostly white British donors and more females than males, and clonal diversity was possibly underestimated.

Germline CDR1 is SNHLY and CDR2 is FYNNEI. This CDR3 is built from 15 residues. Germline trimming cut 4 bases from V and 3 bases from J; bases unmatched to any gene: 6. The sequence derives from an adult in good health. The source was peripheral blood, collected on day 0 of MenACWY control vaccination. The rearrangement uses TRBV2 and TRBJ2-3, with 8 bases fitting TRBD1. The CDR3 reads CASSVGTGQTDTQYF. Here the CDR3 DNA reads TGTGCCAGCAGTGTTGGGACAGGCCAAACAGATACGCAGTATTTT.